Listed here is a single T cell receptor beta chain. This CDR3 contains 14 residues. The V end was cut by 3 bases, the J end by 4 bases, with 10 bases between. Germline V gene lookup returns CDR1 SGHNT and CDR2 YENEEA. The data stem from a study of control samples from healthy donors and cancer patients. Produced via immunoSEQ multiplex PCR; TCRdb's table is partial and in-frame only. This sample has about 85,000 clones, with 90% found just once. The gene calls are TRBV11-3 and TRBJ2-1; D perhaps matches TRBD2 (6 bases). The receptor was derived from a woman aged 18 to 35 in good health. Sample: blood. CDR3 in amino acids: CASSFGGLYNEQFF. The CDR3 nucleotides read TGTGCCAGCAGCTTCGGGGGACTTTACAATGAGCAGTTCTTC.